One T cell receptor beta chain is described in this entry. The clone's antigen remains unknown. Base quality data are lacking; no much larger clone is found one base away. This specimen belongs to a study of shared clonotypes between healthy human individuals (dated by TCRdb to about 2020). Study-wide context: The cohort included a few men and a couple of women between 18 and 49 years of age. To estimate repertoire size and how much clonotype sharing occurs between individuals, the study deeply sequenced the blood TCR repertoires of several healthy adults. Between about 0.8 and 9 billion PBMCs per donor were obtained by leukapheresis. To increase sequencing depth and limit assay-specific biases, TCR repertoire library preparation and sequencing were carried out by different laboratories using diverse techniques. For each donor, CD4 naive and CD4 memory were each run on three plates, CD8 naive on two plates, and CD8 memory on one plate. Overall results and qualifications from the work: Sampling was restricted to blood, and TCR repertoires in tissues likely differ from the TCR repertoires found in blood. Even with the large sequencing depth, rarefaction of the sorted-subset datasets indicated that sequencing was incomplete. Naive subsets generally had larger estimated clonotype richness than memory subsets did. The genetic and exposure-history diversity represented was limited by the small number of donors. When several donors were compared, the shared fraction of clonotypes was approximately 5% for naive CD4, 3.5% to 4% for naive CD8, 2.3% for memory CD4, and about 0.36% for memory CD8. Compared with non-shared clonotypes, clonotypes shared by all four sorted-subset donors had higher generation probabilities. Pairwise subsampling indicated that sequencing depth was expected to affect the degree of clonotype sharing among donors.

The germline ends are 7 bases apart after V is trimmed by 0 bases and J by 7 bases. Including the terminal cysteine and phenylalanine, the CDR3 comprises 13 residues. The CDR3 DNA has 39 bases and is translated from base 1. The germline V gene (reference sequence) sets CDR1 to SGHNT and CDR2 to YYREEE. The donors were healthy, HIV-negative adults who had no recently reported acute infections or vaccinations. Every donor was a Caucasian adult living in Nashville, Tennessee, USA. CD4+ T cells were enriched by magnetic negative selection; naive cells were then positively selected on CD45RA, and the negative fraction formed the memory subset. Blood was obtained by leukapheresis, after which PBMCs were separated by Ficoll-Histopaque density gradient centrifugation and cryopreserved in liquid nitrogen vapor phase. Analytical flow cytometry was used to check the purity and quantity of every magnetically sorted T cell population. Genomic DNA was isolated from every sorted fraction and measured by UV absorbance on a Nanodrop 2000c.

Using the deep immunoSEQ assay, multiplex PCR amplified TCR CDR3 regions from genomic DNA. Extracted genomic DNA from each cell subset was distributed evenly across all wells of several immunoSEQ 96-well plates, and each plate was treated as a replicate. Each replicate PCR for sorted subsets received roughly 0.2 ug genomic DNA, equal to 28,000 or so T cell genomes. The purified libraries were quantified using a Qubit 3.0 fluorometer, sized with a Bioanalyzer 2100, and then quantified again using the KAPA Library Quantification kit. A separate single-read 150-cycle Illumina NextSeq 550 flow cell was used to sequence each immunoSEQ 96-well plate. The study's processing was this. The immunoSEQ output contained only junctional sequences without quality scores, so filtering could not match that applied to full-length reads. To assign V/J genes and CDR3, sequences were annotated using PyIR, a Python wrapper for IgBLAST v1.9, with IMGT germline references. Reads with weak V/J assignments (E-value above 1e-6), missing CDR3, stop codons, out-of-frame junctions, or ambiguous translated residues were removed. V3J clonotypes were defined as sequences sharing the same inferred V gene, J gene, and CDR3 amino acid sequence. Percentage overlap between repertoires was computed as shared unique clonotypes divided by the size of the smaller repertoire. Richness of each repertoire was evaluated using RTK rarefaction, the Chao1 estimator, and Recon v2.1 estimates of unobserved clonotypes. Generation probabilities were computed with OLGA for all TCRbeta clonotypes obtained by the gDNA method from a handful of donors. TCRdb's version of the immuneACCESS table is confined to in-frame rearrangements and falls short of the full clone set. An unresolved V gene accounts for under half of the shortfall where checked; the remainder is of unknown origin. The V and J calls and clone size come from that table; D and trimming were worked out from the DNA. The sample yields approximately 1.4 million clones; approximately 98% were counted once. 0.4% to 0.55% of the sample is taken by the ten largest.

Recombination connected TRBV5-4 to TRBJ2-2; the D gene is unclear. The sequence was collected from a man aged 25-45 years in good health. Material for sequencing was naive CD4+ T cells sorted from blood. The sample's cell subset or site label is to be understood as: CD45RA+ positively selected. The CDR3 in this case is CASSLGSGGELFF. In nucleotides, the sequence is TGTGCCAGCAGCTTGGGGTCCGGCGGGGAGCTGTTTTTT. The reference TRBV5-4 and TRBJ2-2 proteins fill in what lies around the CDR3, so the full variable domain reads ETGVTQSPTHLIKTRGQQVTLRCSSQSGHNTVSWYQQALGQGPQFIFQYYREEENGRGNFPPRFSGLQFPNYSSELNVNALELDDSALYLCASSLGSGGELFFGEGSRLTVL.